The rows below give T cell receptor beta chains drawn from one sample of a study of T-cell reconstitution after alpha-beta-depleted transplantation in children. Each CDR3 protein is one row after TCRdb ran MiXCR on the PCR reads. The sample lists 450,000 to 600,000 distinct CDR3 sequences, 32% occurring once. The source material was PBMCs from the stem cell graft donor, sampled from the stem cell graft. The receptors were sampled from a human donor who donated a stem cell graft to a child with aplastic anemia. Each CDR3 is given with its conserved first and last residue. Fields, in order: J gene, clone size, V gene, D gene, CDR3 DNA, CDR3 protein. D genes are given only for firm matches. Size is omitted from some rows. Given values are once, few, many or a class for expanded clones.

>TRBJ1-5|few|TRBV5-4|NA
TGTGCCAGCAGCTCTGGGACATTGGGCCAGCCCCAGCATTTT
CASSSGTLGQPQHF
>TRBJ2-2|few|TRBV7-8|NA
TGTGCCAGCAGCCGTCGCGTGGACACCGGGGAGCTGTTTTTT
CASSRRVDTGELFF
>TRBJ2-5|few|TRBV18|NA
TGTGCCAGCTCACCACCGTCGGGAGAGACCCAGTACTTC
CASSPPSGETQYF
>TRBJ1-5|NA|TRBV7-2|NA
TGTGCCAGCAGCTTAGGGCAGGGGAGAGGCAATCAGCCCCAGCATTTT
CASSLGQGRGNQPQHF
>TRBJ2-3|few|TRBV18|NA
TGTGCCAGCTCACCACCAGGTCTCAGAAGCACAGATACGCAGTATTTT
CASSPPGLRSTDTQYF
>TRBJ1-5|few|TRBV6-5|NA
TGTGCCAGCAGTTACTCGACGGCACAGGGTAGGGATCAGCCCCAGCATTTT
CASSYSTAQGRDQPQHF
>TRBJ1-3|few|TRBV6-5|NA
TGTGCCAGCAGTTACTCTCGGGGCACTGGTGGAAACACCATATATTTT
CASSYSRGTGGNTIYF
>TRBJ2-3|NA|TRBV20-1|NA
TGCAGTGCTAGAGATGTCAGACTAGGGGGAGATACGCAGTATTTT
CSARDVRLGGDTQYF
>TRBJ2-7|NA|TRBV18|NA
TGTGCCAGCTCACCACTTAGGGGGTTGGGGAACTACGAGCAGTACTTC
CASSPLRGLGNYEQYF
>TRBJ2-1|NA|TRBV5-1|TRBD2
TGCGCCAGCAGCTTGTCACAGACTAGCGGGGCGCAGTTCTTC
CASSLSQTSGAQFF
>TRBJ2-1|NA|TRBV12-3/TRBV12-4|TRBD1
TGTGCCAGCAGTTTGGGGGGACAGGGGCACAATGAGCAGTTCTTC
CASSLGGQGHNEQFF
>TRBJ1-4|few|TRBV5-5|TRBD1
TGTGCCAGCAGCCCCCCCGGACAGGGAGTTCGGGAAAAACTGTTTTTT
CASSPPGQGVREKLFF
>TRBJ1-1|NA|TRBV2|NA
TGTGCCAGCACTGGGGTGGCCACTGAAGCTTTCTTT
CASTGVATEAFF
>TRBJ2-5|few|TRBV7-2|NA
TGTGCCAGCAGATGGCAGCAAGAGACCCAGTACTTC
CASRWQQETQYF
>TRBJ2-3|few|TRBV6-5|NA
TGTGCCAGCAGTTACTCAAACGGACGCACAGATACGCAGTATTTT
CASSYSNGRTDTQYF
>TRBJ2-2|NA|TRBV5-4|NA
TGTGCCAGCAGCCTTATGCTCCCCCCGAACACCGGGGAGCTGTTTTTT
CASSLMLPPNTGELFF
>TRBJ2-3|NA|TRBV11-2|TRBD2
TGTGCCAGCAGCCCCGATCCGGGACTAGCGGGGTTAGGTGGAGGGCAGTATTTT
CASSPDPGLAGLGGGQYF
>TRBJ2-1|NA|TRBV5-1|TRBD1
TGCGCCAGCAGCTCTGAAGGGGGCTTCAATGAGCAGTTCTTC
CASSSEGGFNEQFF
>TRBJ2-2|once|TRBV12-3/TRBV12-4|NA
TGTGCCAGCAGTTTGGTTAGCGCCTACACCGGGGAGCTGTTTTTT
CASSLVSAYTGELFF
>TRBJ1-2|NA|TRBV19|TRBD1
TGTGCCAGTAGTATCACCGGGACAGTTCGGGGCTACACCTTC
CASSITGTVRGYTF
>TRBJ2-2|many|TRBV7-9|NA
TGTGCCAGCAGCTTCGGTCTTCACACCGGGGAGCTGTTTTTT
CASSFGLHTGELFF
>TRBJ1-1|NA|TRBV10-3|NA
TGTGCCATCAGTCCGGCGGACACTGAAGCTTTCTTT
CAISPADTEAFF
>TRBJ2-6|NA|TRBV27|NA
TGTGCCAGCATGGCCCAATCATCTGGGGCCAACGTCCTGACTTTC
CASMAQSSGANVLTF
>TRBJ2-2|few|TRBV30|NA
TGTGCCTGGAGTCCTGTACTTCCTCTAGGCACCGGGGAGCTGTTTTTT
CAWSPVLPLGTGELFF
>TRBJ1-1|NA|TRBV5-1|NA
TGCGCCAGCAGCTCCCCGGGGGTGGGAGCTTTCTTT
CASSSPGVGAFF
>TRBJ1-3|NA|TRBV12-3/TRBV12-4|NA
TGTGCCAGCAGTTTGTCCCGGTCCAACTCTGGAAACACCATATATTTT
CASSLSRSNSGNTIYF
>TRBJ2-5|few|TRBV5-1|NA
TGCGCCAGCGAATCAGGGGTTGTGCAAGAGACCCAGTACTTC
CASESGVVQETQYF
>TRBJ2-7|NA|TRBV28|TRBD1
TGTGCCAGCAAAAGCCCGGGACAGGGCTCCTACGAGCAGTACTTC
CASKSPGQGSYEQYF
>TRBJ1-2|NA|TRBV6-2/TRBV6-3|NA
TGTGCCAGCAGTTCTTCAGCATTCTGGGGCAACTATGGCTACACCTTC
CASSSSAFWGNYGYTF
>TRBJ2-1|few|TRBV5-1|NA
TGCGCCAGCAGCCCCTCTGGGGCCTACAATGAGCAGTTCTTC
CASSPSGAYNEQFF
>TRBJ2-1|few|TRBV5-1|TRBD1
TGCGCCAGCAGCAGGGGGACAGAAAACTACAATGAGCAGTTCTTC
CASSRGTENYNEQFF
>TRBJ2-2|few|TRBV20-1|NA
TGCAGTGCTAGGGACTTCGGCTGGGGCACCGGGGAGCTGTTTTTT
CSARDFGWGTGELFF
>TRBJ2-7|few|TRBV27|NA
TGTGCCAGCTCAGGGCCCTCGAATCCCCGGTACGAGCAGTACTTC
CASSGPSNPRYEQYF
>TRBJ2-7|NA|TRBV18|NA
TGTGCCAGCTCCCGCACAAATGGGGACTACGAGCAGTACTTC
CASSRTNGDYEQYF
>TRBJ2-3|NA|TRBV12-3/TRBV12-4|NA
TGTGCCAGCAGCTTTGAGGGGCGCAAAGATACGCAGTATTTT
CASSFEGRKDTQYF
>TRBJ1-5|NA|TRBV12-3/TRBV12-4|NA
TGTGCCAGCAGTTTGTCCGGAAGCAATCAGCCCCAGCATTTT
CASSLSGSNQPQHF
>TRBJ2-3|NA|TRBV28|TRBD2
TGTGCCAGCAACCCATCCGGGGGGGGCCCAGATACGCAGTATTTT
CASNPSGGGPDTQYF
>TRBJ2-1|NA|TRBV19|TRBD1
TGTGCCAGTACCTCCTTCGGGACAGTTTCCTACAATGAGCAGTTCTTC
CASTSFGTVSYNEQFF
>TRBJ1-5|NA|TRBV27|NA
TGTGCCAGCAGTTCCCCGAAGCAGCCCCAGCATTTT
CASSSPKQPQHF
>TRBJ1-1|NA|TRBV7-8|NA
TGTGCCAGCAGCTTATTAGGATCGGGGTTGAACACTGAAGCTTTCTTT
CASSLLGSGLNTEAFF
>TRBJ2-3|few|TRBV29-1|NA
TGCAGCGCTCTCTCGGGAGATAGCACAGATACGCAGTATTTT
CSALSGDSTDTQYF
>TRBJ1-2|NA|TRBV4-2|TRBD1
TGTGCCAGCAGCCAAATCCCGACAGGGGTCTATGGCTACACCTTC
CASSQIPTGVYGYTF
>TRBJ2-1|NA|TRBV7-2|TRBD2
TGTGCCAGCAGCTTAGGGCTAGCGGGAATCTACAATGAGCAGTTCTTC
CASSLGLAGIYNEQFF
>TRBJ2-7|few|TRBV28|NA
TGTGCCAGCAGTTTTACTAGTTTCTACGAGCAGTACTTC
CASSFTSFYEQYF
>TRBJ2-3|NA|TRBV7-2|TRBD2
TGTGCCAGCAGCTTATTACTAGCGGGAGGGTCAGATACGCAGTATTTT
CASSLLLAGGSDTQYF
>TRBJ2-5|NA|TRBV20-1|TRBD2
TGCAGTGCTAGGACTAGCGGGAGGGCCGATGATGAGACCCAGTACTTC
CSARTSGRADDETQYF